Below are 9 T cell receptor beta chains sequenced from a single sample in a study of T cells in Graves' hyperthyroidism and ophthalmopathy. Amplification of TCR beta CDR3 regions was performed using RNA transcripts as template. The TCR CDR3 was amplified in a first-round RT-PCR using the HTBI primer set. Using its own MiXCR run on the multiplex PCR reads, TCRdb lists one record per CDR3 protein. The sample yields some 700,000 distinct CDR3 sequences, approximately 15% seen once. Sample: blood. The receptors come from a man aged 50 or older with Graves' hyperthyroidism.

This clonotype was counted at least ten times. The J gene is TRBJ2-3, the V gene TRBV30; 13 bases line up with TRBD2. Germline V gives CDR1 GTSNPN, CDR2 SVGIG (reference sequence). The CDR3 covers 14 residues. The CDR3 bases are TGTGCGACAGGACTAGCGGGAGTACGGGATACGCAGTATTTT. It yields the protein CATGLAGVRDTQYF.

This sequence joins TRBV3-1 and TRBJ2-7, with 8 bases identical to TRBD1. V dropped 3 bases and J dropped 6; count of bases not matched to a gene: 4. Germline loops: CDR1 LGHDT, CDR2 YNNKEL (reference sequence). This CDR3 has 13 residues. The CDR3 bases are TGTGCCAGCAGCCACAGGGGGCTCAGCGAGCAGTACTTC. Amino acids: CASSHRGLSEQYF.

In its sample, this clonotype was seen a few times. The chain employs TRBV18 and TRBJ2-2; 11 nucleotides line up with TRBD2. The J segment lost 8 bases and the V segment lost 3 bases, leaving 5 bases of the junction unmatched. The CDR3 covers 15 residues. The V gene's germline CDR1 is KGHSH and CDR2 LQKENI. Here the CDR3 DNA reads TGTGCCAGCTCACCCGGGACTAGCGGCGGTGGGGAGCTGTTTTTT. Translated: CASSPGTSGGGELFF. Together with reference TRBV18 and TRBJ2-2, the CDR3 gives the full variable domain: NAGVMQNPRHLVRRRGQEARLRCSPMKGHSHVYWYRQLPEEGLKFMVYLQKENIIDESGMPKERFSAEFPKEGPSILRIQQVVRGDSAAYFCASSPGTSGGGELFFGEGSRLTVL.

In this sample, this clonotype turned up a few times. The chain carries TRBV9 and TRBJ1-2; D is perhaps TRBD1 (5 bases). The CDR3 consists of 14 residues. Germline loops: CDR1 SGDLS, CDR2 YYNGEE. V was pared by 4 bases and J by 5 bases, with 15 bases between. CDR3 loop: CASSPPDRRYGYTF. For the CDR3, the DNA is TGTGCCAGCAGCCCACCTGACAGAAGATATGGCTACACCTTC.

Many counts were recorded for this clonotype. The V gene is TRBV2, the J gene TRBJ2-7; D gene uncertain. This CDR3 contains 11 residues. Germline CDR1 and CDR2: SNHLY and FYNNEI. V lost 7 bases and J lost 3, with 7 bases in between. Here the CDR3 reads CASTQDYEQYF. Written as DNA, the CDR3 is TGTGCCAGCACGCAGGACTACGAGCAGTACTTC.

The rearrangement uses TRBV20-1 and TRBJ2-5; perhaps TRBD1 as D (6 bases). Germline assignment: CDR1 DFQATT and CDR2 SNEGSKA (reference sequence). This CDR3 is 15 amino acids long. Trimming removed 0 bases at V and 5 bases at J, with 16 bases between. CDR3 nucleotides: TGCAGTGCTAGAGATCTGGCAGGGGTATACGAGACCCAGTACTTC. It specifies CSARDLAGVYETQYF.

About this clonotype: A junction boundary mismatches the germline segment, possibly from a read error. The chain carries TRBV4-1 and TRBJ2-2; D gene unclear. The CDR3 has 16 amino acids. Germline CDR1 MGHRA, CDR2 YSYEKL. The DNA of the CDR3 is TGCGCCAGCACCCAACCCCCGGTCCCGAACACCGGGGAGCTGTTTTTT. Amino acid sequence: CASTQPPVPNTGELFF.

This rearrangement joins TRBV28 to TRBJ1-5, with TRBD1 as a possible D gene (6 bases). V lost 3 bases and J lost 3, with 15 bases in between. This CDR3 region has 16 residues. Germline V gene sequence: CDR1 MDHEN, CDR2 SYDVKM. CDR3 DNA: TGTGCCAGCAGTTTCTCCCCGACAGGAGTCAATCAGCCCCAGCATTTT. Translated, it gives CASSFSPTGVNQPQHF.

V and J are TRBV30 and TRBJ1-5, with TRBD1 matching over 7 bases. Germline lookup yields CDR1 GTSNPN and CDR2 SVGIG (reference sequence). The junction had 6 bases not matched to a gene; V was cut back by 2 bases and J by 8 bases. This CDR3 has 13 amino acids. CDR3 residues: CAWSSQGREPQHF. The CDR3 bases are TGTGCCTGGAGTTCACAGGGGCGGGAGCCCCAGCATTTT. The whole variable domain, filled in from reference TRBV30 and TRBJ1-5, reads SQTIHQWPATLVQPVGSPLSLECTVEGTSNPNLYWYRQAAGRGLQLLFYSVGIGQISSEVPQNLSASRPQDRQFILSSKKLLLSDSGFYLCAWSSQGREPQHFGDGTRLSIL.